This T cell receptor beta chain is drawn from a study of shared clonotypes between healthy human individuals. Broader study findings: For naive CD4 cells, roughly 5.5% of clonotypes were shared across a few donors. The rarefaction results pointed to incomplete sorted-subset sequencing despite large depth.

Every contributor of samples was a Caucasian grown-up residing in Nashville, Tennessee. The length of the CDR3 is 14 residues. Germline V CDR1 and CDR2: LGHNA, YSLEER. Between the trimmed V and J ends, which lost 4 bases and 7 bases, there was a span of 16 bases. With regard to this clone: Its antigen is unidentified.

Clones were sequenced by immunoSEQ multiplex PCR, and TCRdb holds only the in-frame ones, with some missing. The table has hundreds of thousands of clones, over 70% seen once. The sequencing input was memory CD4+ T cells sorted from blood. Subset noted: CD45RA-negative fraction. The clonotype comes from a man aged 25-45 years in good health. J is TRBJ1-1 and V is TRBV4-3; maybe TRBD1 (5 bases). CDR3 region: CASSRRVWDDEAFF. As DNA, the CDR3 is TGCGCCAGCAGCCGAAGAGTTTGGGACGATGAAGCTTTCTTT.